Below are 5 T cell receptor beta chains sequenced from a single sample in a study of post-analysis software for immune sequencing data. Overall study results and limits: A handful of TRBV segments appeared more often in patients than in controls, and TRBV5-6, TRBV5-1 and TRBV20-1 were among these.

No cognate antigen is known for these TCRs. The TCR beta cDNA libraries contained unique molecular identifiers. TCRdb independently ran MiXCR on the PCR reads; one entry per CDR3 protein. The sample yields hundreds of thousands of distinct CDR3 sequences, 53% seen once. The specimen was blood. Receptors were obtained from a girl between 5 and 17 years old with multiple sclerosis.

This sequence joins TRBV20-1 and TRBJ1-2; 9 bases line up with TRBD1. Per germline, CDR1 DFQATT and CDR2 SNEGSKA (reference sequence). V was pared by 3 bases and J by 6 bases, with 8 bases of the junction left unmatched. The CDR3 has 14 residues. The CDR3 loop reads CSARGDRVRNGYTF. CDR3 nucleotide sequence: TGCAGTGCTAGGGGGGACAGGGTGAGGAATGGCTACACCTTC.

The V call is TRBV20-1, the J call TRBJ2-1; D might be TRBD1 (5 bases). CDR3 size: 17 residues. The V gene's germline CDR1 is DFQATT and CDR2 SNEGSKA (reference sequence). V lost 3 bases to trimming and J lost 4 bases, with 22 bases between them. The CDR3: CSASPLRGRDKYNEQFF. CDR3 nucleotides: TGCAGTGCTAGTCCTCTAAGGGGCAGGGATAAATACAATGAGCAGTTCTTC.

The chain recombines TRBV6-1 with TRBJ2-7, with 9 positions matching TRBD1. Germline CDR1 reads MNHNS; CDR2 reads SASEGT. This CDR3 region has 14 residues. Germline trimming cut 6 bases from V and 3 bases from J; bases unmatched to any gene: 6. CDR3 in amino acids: CASRRGDRDYEQYF. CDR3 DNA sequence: TGTGCCAGCAGGAGAGGGGACAGGGACTACGAGCAGTACTTC.

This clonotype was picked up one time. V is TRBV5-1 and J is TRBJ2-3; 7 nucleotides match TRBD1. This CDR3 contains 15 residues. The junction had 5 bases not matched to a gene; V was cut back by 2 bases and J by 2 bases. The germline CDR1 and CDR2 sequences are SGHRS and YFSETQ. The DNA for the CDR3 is TGCGCCAGCAGCTTTAGTGACAGGGTCACAGATACGCAGTATTTT. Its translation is CASSFSDRVTDTQYF. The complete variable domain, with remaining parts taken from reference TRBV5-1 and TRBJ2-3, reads KAGVTQTPRYLIKTRGQQVTLSCSPISGHRSVSWYQQTPGQGLQFLFEYFSETQRNKGNFPGRFSGRQFSNSRSEMNVSTLELGDSALYLCASSFSDRVTDTQYFGPGTRLTVL.

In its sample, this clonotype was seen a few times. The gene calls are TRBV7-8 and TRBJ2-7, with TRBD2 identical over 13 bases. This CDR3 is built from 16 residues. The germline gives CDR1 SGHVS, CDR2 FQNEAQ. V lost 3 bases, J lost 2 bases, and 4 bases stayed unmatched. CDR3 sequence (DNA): TGTGCCAGCAGCTTTGGGACTAGCGGGAACACCTACGAGCAGTACTTC. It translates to CASSFGTSGNTYEQYF.